This is a list of T cell receptor beta chains from one sample in a study of tumor-infiltrating lymphocytes in primary liver carcinoma. TCRdb processed the multiplex PCR reads anew with MiXCR; each CDR3 protein has one entry. The sample records 100,000 to 120,000 distinct CDR3 sequences, roughly four fifths being singletons. Sequences were obtained from liver tumor tissue from sampling region 3. All receptors derive from a man aged 40-49 years with primary liver carcinoma and hepatitis B virus infection. CDR3s include the opening cysteine and the closing phenylalanine or tryptophan. Fields, in order: clone size, V gene, D gene, J gene, CDR3 protein, CDR3 DNA. D genes are given only for firm matches. Only part of the rows carry a size: once, few, many, or a class if the clone is expanded.

>NA|TRBV12-3/TRBV12-4|NA|TRBJ2-5
CASSRSRTETEYF
TGTGCTAGCAGCCGAAGCAGGACAGAGACCGAGTACTTC
>NA|TRBV4-2|NA|TRBJ2-5
CASSQVGLELTGQETQYF
TGTGCCAGCAGCCAAGTAGGTCTGGAACTAACGGGGCAAGAGACCCAGTACTTC
>NA|TRBV4-3|NA|TRBJ2-1
CASSQDRSWFHNEQFF
TGCGCCAGCAGTCAAGATAGGAGCTGGTTTCATAACGAGCAGTTCTTC
>NA|TRBV28|NA|TRBJ2-7
CASVEQVHEQYF
TGTGCCAGCGTGGAACAGGTCCACGAGCAGTACTTC
>many|TRBV28|NA|TRBJ1-1
CASSLPGYTEAFF
TGTGCCAGCAGCTTACCAGGGTACACTGAAGCTTTCTTT
>once|TRBV28|TRBD1|TRBJ1-1
CASSLGTGGAGTEVFF
TGTGCCAGCAGTCTTGGGACAGGGGGCGCCGGCACTGAAGTTTTCTTT
>once|TRBV11-2|NA|TRBJ2-7
CASSSGRLYARELFF
TGTGCCAGCAGCTCCGGACGGCTTTACGCACGCGAGCTGTTCTTC
>NA|TRBV11-2|NA|TRBJ2-7
CDNSSNRNSYVQYF
TGTGACAACAGCTCTAACAGGAACTCCTACGTGCAGTACTTC
>NA|TRBV20-1|NA|TRBJ2-5
CSARGRRETQYF
TGCAGTGCTAGGGGGCGCAGGGAGACTCAGTACTTC
>once|TRBV5-1|NA|TRBJ1-1
CTSSSRGKENTEAFF
TGTACCAGCAGCTCCAGGGGAAAGGAGAACACTGAAGCTTTCTTT
>NA|TRBV4-1|NA|TRBJ2-5
CAGSQDLYLQDTQYF
TGTGCCGGCAGCCAAGATCTTTACTTGCAAGATACCCAGTACTTC
>NA|TRBV11-2|NA|TRBJ2-5
CASGFRGGQETQYF
TGTGCAAGCGGCTTCAGGGGGGGACAAGAGACCCAGTACTTC
>NA|TRBV25-1|NA|TRBJ2-5
CANSLNSETQYF
TGTGCCAATAGTCTAAACTCAGAGACCCAGTACTTC
>NA|TRBV2|NA|TRBJ2-7
CASSVDRNEQYF
TGTGCCAGCAGTGTAGACAGGAACGAGCAGTACTTC
>medium-sized|TRBV14|NA|TRBJ1-2
CASSQDRGRLGYGYTF
TGTGCCAGCAGCCAAGATCGGGGCCGCCTGGGCTATGGCTACACCTTC
>NA|TRBV12-3/TRBV12-4|NA|TRBJ2-5
CANSLGTTFRTQYF
TGTGCCAACAGTTTAGGAACCACCTTTCGGACCCAGTACTTC
>NA|TRBV5-1|NA|TRBJ2-1
CVSSSVQDNEHFF
TGCGTCAGCAGCTCAGTCCAAGACAACGAGCACTTCTTC
>NA|TRBV28|TRBD1|TRBJ1-2
CASNLEGAYGYTF
TGTGCCAGTAATTTGGAGGGGGCATATGGCTACACCTTC
>NA|TRBV2|TRBD2|TRBJ2-1
CASSVGGRAGNEQFF
TGTGCCAGCAGTGTGGGCGGGAGGGCTGGGAATGAGCAGTTCTTC
>medium-sized|TRBV6-5|TRBD2|TRBJ2-1
CASSYSGAGVRNEQFF
TGTGCCAGCAGTTACTCTGGCGCGGGAGTGCGGAATGAGCAGTTCTTC
>NA|TRBV5-6|NA|TRBJ2-2
CASSVPGHGNTGELSF
TGTGCCAGCAGCGTACCGGGACATGGGAACACCGGGGAGCTGTCTTTT
>NA|TRBV6-2/TRBV6-3|TRBD1|TRBJ1-5
CASNPWDRVNQPHHF
TGTGCCAGCAACCCATGGGACAGGGTAAATCAGCCCCATCATTTT
>NA|TRBV9|NA|TRBJ1-1
CASSVVLTDANTEAFF
TGTGCAAGCAGCGTAGTGCTGACAGATGCGAACACTGAAGCTTTCTTT
>NA|TRBV5-6|NA|TRBJ1-5
CTSSSTWGGDLPQHF
TGTACCAGCAGTTCTACTTGGGGGGGCGATCTGCCCCAGCATTTT
>medium-sized|TRBV6-1|NA|TRBJ1-1
CASSDGRNTEAFF
TGTGCCAGCAGTGATGGTAGGAACACTGAAGCTTTCTTT
>NA|TRBV11-1|NA|TRBJ2-2
CANSFWETGEPFF
TGTGCCAACAGTTTTTGGGAGACCGGGGAGCCGTTTTTT
>once|TRBV6-1|NA|TRBJ2-7
CASTVRTVGSYERYF
TGTGCCAGCACTGTTAGGACGGTGGGCTCCTACGAGCGGTACTTC
>NA|TRBV13|NA|TRBJ2-5
CASSPRPGTPETRYF
TGTGCCAGCAGCCCCCGGCCCGGGACTCCAGAGACCCGGTACTTT
>NA|TRBV4-2|NA|TRBJ2-5
CVSSQDRLVAGGPGETQYF
TGTGTCAGCAGCCAAGATCGGTTGGTAGCAGGAGGGCCCGGGGAGACCCAGTACTTC
>NA|TRBV4-3|NA|TRBJ1-4
CASSQGLAGDGFEKLFF
TGCGCCAGCAGCCAAGGCCTCGCGGGGGACGGGTTCGAAAAACTGTTTTTT
>once|TRBV11-2|NA|TRBJ2-3
CASSLKGGLTNQPQYF
TGTGCCAGCAGCCTAAAGGGGGGATTGACGAATCAGCCCCAGTATTTT
>NA|TRBV6-6|NA|TRBJ2-1
CANTSRDEQFF
TGTGCCAACACGAGTCGGGATGAGCAGTTCTTC
>NA|TRBV6-6|NA|TRBJ2-1
CASSYQDGGPDNEQFF
TGTGCCAGCAGTTACCAGGACGGGGGGCCCGACAATGAGCAGTTCTTC
>NA|TRBV6-1|NA|TRBJ2-1
CVSNRGGVSHNEQFF
TGTGTTAGCAACCGAGGCGGGGTCTCCCACAATGAGCAGTTCTTC
>NA|TRBV30|NA|TRBJ2-7
CAWNRPGSESYNEQYF
TGTGCCTGGAACCGGCCGGGGTCTGAGTCCTACAATGAGCAGTACTTC
>many|TRBV14|NA|TRBJ1-2
CASSQVNPPWENGYTF
TGTGCCAGCAGCCAAGTTAACCCCCCGTGGGAAAATGGCTACACCTTC
>once|TRBV13|NA|TRBJ2-1
CACSTYNEQFF
TGTGCCTGCAGCACGTACAATGAACAGTTCTTC
>many|TRBV28|NA|TRBJ1-5
CASSLRGLGNQPQHF
TGTGCCAGCAGTTTAAGGGGTTTGGGCAATCAGCCCCAGCATTTT
>NA|TRBV28|NA|TRBJ2-7
CASSLWGGYMVEQYF
TGTGCCAGCAGTCTATGGGGCGGGTACATGGTCGAGCAGTACTTC
>NA|TRBV28|NA|TRBJ2-4
CASIDQEHIAKSIQYF
TGTGCCAGCATCGATCAAGAGCACATAGCTAAAAGCATTCAGTACTTC
>NA|TRBV28|NA|TRBJ2-7
CASSLVAGSSRQQYF
TGTGCCAGCAGTTTGGTTGCAGGCAGCTCGAGGCAGCAGTACTTC
>NA|TRBV14|TRBD2|TRBJ2-1
CVSSAVAGWINNERFF
TGTGTCAGCAGTGCCGTAGCGGGATGGATAAACAATGAGCGGTTCTTC
>NA|TRBV14|NA|TRBJ1-2
CASTRGGYGYIF
TGTGCCAGCACTCGCGGAGGCTATGGCTACATCTTC